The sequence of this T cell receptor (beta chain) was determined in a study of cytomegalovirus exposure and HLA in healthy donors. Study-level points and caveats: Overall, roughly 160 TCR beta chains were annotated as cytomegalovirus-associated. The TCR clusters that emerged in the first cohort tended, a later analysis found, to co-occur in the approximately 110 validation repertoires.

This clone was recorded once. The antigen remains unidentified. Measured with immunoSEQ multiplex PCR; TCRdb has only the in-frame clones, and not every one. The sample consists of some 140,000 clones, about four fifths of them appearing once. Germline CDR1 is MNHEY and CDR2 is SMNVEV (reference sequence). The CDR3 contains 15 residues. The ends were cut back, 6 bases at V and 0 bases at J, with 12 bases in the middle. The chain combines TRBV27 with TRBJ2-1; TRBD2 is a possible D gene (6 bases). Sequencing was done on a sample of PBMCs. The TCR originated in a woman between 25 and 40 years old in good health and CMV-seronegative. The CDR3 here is CASSPGTPSYNEQFF. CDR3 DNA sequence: TGTGCCAGCAGCCCCGGGACTCCCTCCTACAATGAGCAGTTCTTC.